A single sample gave rise to the 4 T cell receptor beta chains below, sequenced in a study of blood T cells in healthy people across ages. With a J-beta primer mix and a sample-barcoded 5' primer, a second PCR ran about 6 to 11 cycles. One entry per CDR3 protein results from TCRdb running MiXCR on the 5' RACE reads. The table shows around 870,000 distinct CDR3 sequences, with around 28% occurring only once. What was sequenced was blood. All receptors come from a woman over 75 in good health.

This chain connects TRBV7-8 to TRBJ1-6, with TRBD1 as a possible D gene (6 bases). Per the germline V gene, CDR1 is SGHVS and CDR2 is FQNEAQ. This CDR3 spans 19 amino acids. V lost 2 bases and J lost 0, with 17 bases in between. CDR3 coding DNA: TGTGCCAGCAGCTTAAGAACAGGGCACCCTCGCTCCTATAATTCACCCCTCCACTTT. Translating it yields CASSLRTGHPRSYNSPLHF. Supplemented by reference TRBV7-8 and TRBJ1-6, the full variable domain reads GAGVSQSPRYKVAKRGQDVALRCDPISGHVSLFWYQQALGQGPEFLTYFQNEAQLDKSGLPSDRFFAERPEGSVSTLKIQRTQQEDSAVYLCASSLRTGHPRSYNSPLHFGNGTRLTVT.

At least ten counts were recorded for this clonotype. This chain's CDR3 is CASSSSRGSSYNEQFF. CDR3 nucleotide sequence: TGTGCCAGCAGTTCCTCACGGGGGAGCTCCTACAATGAGCAGTTCTTC. V usage is TRBV6-6 and J usage is TRBJ2-1, with D perhaps matching TRBD2 (6 bases). This CDR3 region has 16 residues. V was cut by 4 bases and J by 0 bases, with 13 bases left in between. CDR1 is MNHNY, CDR2 SVGAGI, per germline (reference sequence).

This clonotype was seen only a few times. The chain combines TRBV7-2 with TRBJ2-1; maybe TRBD2 (7 bases). Trimming took 0 bases from V and 0 from J, leaving 12 bases between them. Germline-derived CDR1 and CDR2 are SGHTA and FQGNSA. The CDR3 contains 17 residues. This CDR3 reads CASSLAGGGGSYNEQFF. CDR3 bases: TGTGCCAGCAGCTTAGCGGGGGGAGGGGGCTCCTACAATGAGCAGTTCTTC.

The V and J genes are TRBV7-2 and TRBJ1-5, with unresolved D. V lost 4 bases and J lost 7, with 11 bases in between. The CDR3 has 13 residues. CDR1 is SGHTA and CDR2 is FQGNSA in the germline V gene. The CDR3 loop reads CASSSEGLQPQHF. Written as DNA, the CDR3 is TGTGCCAGCAGCTCTGAAGGGTTACAGCCCCAGCATTTT.